Listed here are 11 T cell receptor beta chains from one sample, sequenced in a study of PD-1 blockade in classical Hodgkin lymphoma (TCRdb year 2020). According to the study, the label for this sample's time point signals: cycle 4 day 1 (C4D1), after more than 5 weeks of nivolumab. All trial patients had relapsed after autologous stem cell transplantation, with cohorts A, B and C differing in prior brentuximab vedotin exposure. A Miltenyi CD4+ T cell isolation kit was used for magnetic negative selection to purify CD4+ T cells from thawed PBMCs. Library preparation employed the immunoSEQ multiplex PCR assay. The table comes from immuneACCESS by way of TCRdb, which keeps in-frame sequences with V and J called. Part of the clones is missing from these tables; in studies checked, under half for an unresolved V gene and the rest for unknown reasons. This sample gives under 15,000 clones in total; about four fifths of them show up just once. Of the sample, 0.93% falls within the top ten clones.

The material sequenced was CD4+ T cells from blood, taken before the fourth cycle of nivolumab. All receptors come from a human donor with classical Hodgkin lymphoma.

The chain links TRBV9 to TRBJ1-2, with a tentative D call TRBD1 (6 bases). The V and J ends lost 0 bases and 1 base respectively, with 10 bases between them. The length of the CDR3 is 15 residues. Per germline, CDR1 SGDLS and CDR2 YYNGEE. CDR3 amino acids: CASSVEGTHNYGYTF. The DNA of the CDR3 is TGTGCCAGCAGCGTAGAGGGGACACATAACTATGGCTACACCTTC.

The chain links TRBV9 to TRBJ2-2, with 9 positions matching TRBD2. Germline V gene lookup returns CDR1 SGDLS and CDR2 YYNGEE. Losses at the gene ends were 4 bases for V and 5 bases for J; bases not matched to a gene: 6. The CDR3 is 15 amino acids. CDR3 loop: CASSQIAGATGELFF. The CDR3 DNA follows: TGTGCCAGCAGCCAAATAGCGGGAGCGACCGGGGAGCTGTTTTTT.

V and J are TRBV5-4 and TRBJ2-5, with TRBD1 matching 11 bases. After removal of 3 bases from V and 5 bases from J, the junction contained 12 bases not matched to a gene. Germline-derived CDR1 and CDR2 are SGHNT and YYREEE (reference sequence). The CDR3 sequence is 17 residues long. The CDR3 bases are TGTGCCAGCAGCTCCAAGTCCGGGACAGGGGGTAGGGAGACCCAGTACTTC. It yields the protein CASSSKSGTGGRETQYF.

The sample holds one count of this clone. The rearrangement uses TRBV4-3 and TRBJ1-1; maybe TRBD1 (6 bases). Germline CDR1 reads LGHNA; CDR2 reads YSLEER. The CDR3 runs 13 residues. V lost 6 bases and J lost 4, with 12 bases in between. The CDR3 protein is CASSRGAGTEAFF. The CDR3 coding sequence is TGCGCCAGCAGTCGGGGGGCCGGCACTGAAGCTTTCTTT.

This chain uses TRBV18 with TRBJ1-1, with no clear D. Trimming shortened V by 2 bases and J by 0 bases, and 13 bases separated the two germline ends. Germline loops: CDR1 KGHSH, CDR2 LQKENI. The CDR3 length is 16 residues. DNA for the CDR3: TGTGCCAGCTCACCAACCTTACGTGGGGTGAACACTGAAGCTTTCTTT. It is translated as CASSPTLRGVNTEAFF.

This chain uses TRBV9 with TRBJ2-2; D gene unclear. The CDR3 covers 15 residues. CDR1 SGDLS and CDR2 YYNGEE come from the germline V gene. V was clipped by 0 bases and J by 7 bases, with 13 bases between them. The CDR3 is CASSVDRDRVGELFF. CDR3 coding DNA: TGTGCCAGCAGCGTAGATAGGGATCGGGTCGGGGAGCTGTTTTTT.

This clone came up a few times. This rearrangement joins TRBV18 to TRBJ1-3, with TRBD1 as a possible D gene (6 bases). Germline CDR1 is KGHSH and CDR2 is LQKENI. This CDR3 contains 14 residues. V was trimmed by 0 bases and J by 10 bases, leaving 13 bases between them. CDR3 nucleotide sequence: TGTGCCAGCTCACCACCGAATCAGGGGCAGACCATATATTTT. This codes for CASSPPNQGQTIYF.

The rearrangement links TRBV7-8 to TRBJ2-2; TRBD2 might be the D (6 bases). The CDR3 has 14 residues. Trimming removed 5 bases from V and 1 base from J, with 8 bases in between. Germline V gives CDR1 SGHVS, CDR2 FQNEAQ. The CDR3 sequence: CASSLTRNTGELFF. The CDR3, as DNA: TGTGCCAGCAGCCTGACTAGGAACACCGGGGAGCTGTTTTTT.

The gene calls are TRBV4-3 and TRBJ1-2; D gene unclear. Germline V gene data show CDR1 as LGHNA and CDR2 as YSLEER. The CDR3 is made up of 14 amino acids. The V gene lost 0 bases and the J gene lost 7 bases, with 12 bases spanning the gap. The CDR3 nucleotides read TGCGCCAGCAGCCAAGAGGAAGTTAAAGGTGGCTACACCTTC. Amino acid sequence: CASSQEEVKGGYTF.

The V gene is TRBV4-2, the J gene TRBJ2-7, with D unclear. Germline CDR1 LGHNA, CDR2 YNFKEQ. The germline V and J ends were trimmed by 0 bases and 1 base, with 13 bases remaining between them. The CDR3 is made up of 16 amino acids. CDR3 residues: CASSQERATYSYEQYF. The CDR3 DNA reads as TGTGCCAGCAGCCAAGAACGGGCGACTTATTCCTACGAGCAGTACTTC.

The chain uses TRBV5-1 and TRBJ1-1, with D perhaps TRBD1 (6 bases). The length of the CDR3 is 14 residues. The V gene's germline CDR1 is SGHRS and CDR2 YFSETQ. Trimming stripped 2 bases from V and 0 bases from J, with 8 bases between. CDR3 sequence (DNA): TGCGCCAGCAGCTTCGGACAGCTGAACACTGAAGCTTTCTTT. It specifies CASSFGQLNTEAFF.